These T cell receptor beta chains were read from a single sample in a study of cytomegalovirus exposure and HLA in healthy donors. The data were produced by immunoSEQ multiplex PCR, yet TCRdb's version contains in-frame clones alone and is incomplete. Among about 140,000 clones listed, 73% were seen once. The sample consisted of PBMCs. Every receptor here comes from a human donor in good health. CDR3s include the opening cysteine and the closing phenylalanine or tryptophan. A clone size is listed for some rows: how often the clone was seen (once, few, many), or a class if it is expanded.

abundance	j_gene	v_gene	CDR3aa
-	TRBJ2-1	TRBV6-5	CASRGQGVGEQFF
-	TRBJ2-5	TRBV29-1	CSVELASGAQETQYF
-	TRBJ2-2	TRBV6-5	CASRRDINGELFF
-	TRBJ2-1	TRBV5-5	CASSLRGFTSGISYNEQFF
-	TRBJ2-7	TRBV25-1	CASSGSTGIRYEQYF
-	TRBJ2-7	TRBV18	CASSEQRGFSYEQYF
-	TRBJ2-3	TRBV30	CAWSPRGFSTDTQYF
once	TRBJ1-2	TRBV2	CASSVHTRPGYTF
-	TRBJ2-7	TRBV5-1	CASSFSGGSYEQYF
-	TRBJ1-3	TRBV28	CASRMAGTAGNTIYF
-	TRBJ1-2	TRBV7-9	CASTRGAGGYTF
few	TRBJ2-2	TRBV19	CASSIVAVRSNTGELFF
-	TRBJ2-1	TRBV7-8	CASSLGPAGGLYEQFF